One T cell receptor (beta chain) is described in this entry. The PCR employed 60 Vbeta primers together with 13 Jbeta primers. Data came from immunoSEQ multiplex PCR; TCRdb stores just in-frame clones and leaves some out. This table holds some 170,000 clones, 72% found once. The record originates from a study of cytomegalovirus exposure and HLA in healthy donors. Healthy people donating bone marrow made up the donors. Germline lookup yields CDR1 SEHNR and CDR2 FQNEAQ (reference sequence). The trim removed 2 bases at V and 7 bases at J, leaving 6 bases unmatched. The CDR3 has 16 residues. V and J are TRBV7-9 and TRBJ1-6, with 9 bases lining up with TRBD1. Source material: PBMCs. The TCR originated in a human donor in good health. CDR3: CASSLTNRGQNSPLHF. DNA of the CDR3: TGTGCCAGCAGCTTAACGAACAGGGGGCAAAATTCACCCCTCCACTTT.